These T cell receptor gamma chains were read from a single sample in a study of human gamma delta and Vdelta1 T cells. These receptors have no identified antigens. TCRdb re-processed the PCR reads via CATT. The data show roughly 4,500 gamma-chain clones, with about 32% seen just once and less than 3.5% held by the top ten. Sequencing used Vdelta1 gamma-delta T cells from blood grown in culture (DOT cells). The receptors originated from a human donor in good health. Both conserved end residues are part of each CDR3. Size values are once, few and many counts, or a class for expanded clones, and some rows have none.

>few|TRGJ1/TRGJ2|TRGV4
CATWEIPYYKKLF
TGTGCCACCTGGGAGATCCCTTATTATAAGAAACTCTTT
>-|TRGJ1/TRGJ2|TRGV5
CATWDRLSGGKKLF
TGTGCCACCTGGGACAGGCTCTCGGGGGGGAAGAAACTCTTT
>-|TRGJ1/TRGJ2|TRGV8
CATWDRRYYKKLF
TGTGCCACCTGGGATAGGCGTTATTATAAGAAACTCTTT
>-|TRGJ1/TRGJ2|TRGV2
CATWDRNYYKKLF
TGTGCCACCTGGGACCGTAATTATTATAAGAAACTCTTT
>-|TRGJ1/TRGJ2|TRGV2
CATWGFCYKKLF
TGTGCCACCTGGGGTTTTTGTTATAAGAAACTCTTT
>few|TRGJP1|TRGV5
CATWDRRGGRWFKIF
TGTGCCACCTGGGACAGGCGGGGGGGTCGTTGGTTCAAGATATTT
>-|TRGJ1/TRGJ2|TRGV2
CATWDGLNSKKLF
TGTGCCACCTGGGACGGGCTAAACAGTAAGAAACTCTTT
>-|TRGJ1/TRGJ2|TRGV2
CATWDGRNYYKKLF
TGTGCCACCTGGGACGGGCGAAATTATTATAAGAAACTCTTT
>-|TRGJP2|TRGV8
CAPWDKSDWIKTF
TGTGCCCCCTGGGATAAAAGTGATTGGATCAAGACGTTT
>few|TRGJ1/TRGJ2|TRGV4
CATWDGLIYYKKLF
TGTGCCACCTGGGACGGCCTAATTTATTATAAGAAACTCTTT
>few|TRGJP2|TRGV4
CATWVADWIKTF
TGTGCCACCTGGGTTGCTGATTGGATCAAGACGTTT
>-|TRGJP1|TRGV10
CAAWDYYTGWFKIF
TGTGCTGCGTGGGATTATTACACTGGTTGGTTCAAGATATTT
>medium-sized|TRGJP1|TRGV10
CAAWEYTTGWFKIF
TGTGCTGCGTGGGAGTATACCACTGGTTGGTTCAAGATATTT
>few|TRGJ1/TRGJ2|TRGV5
CATWDRHVAFGYKKLF
TGTGCCACCTGGGACAGGCATGTCGCATTCGGGTATAAGAAACTCTTT
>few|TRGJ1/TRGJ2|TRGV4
CATWGSRNYYKKLF
TGTGCCACCTGGGGATCGCGGAATTATTATAAGAAACTCTTT
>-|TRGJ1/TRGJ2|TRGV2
CATWDGRRYYKKLF
TGTGCCACCTGGGACGGGCGTAGATATTATAAGAAACTCTTT
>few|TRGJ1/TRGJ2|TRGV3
CATWDEAVYKKLF
TGTGCCACCTGGGACGAGGCGGTATATAAGAAACTCTTT
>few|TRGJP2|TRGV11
CTTVPAGLGPDWIKTF
-
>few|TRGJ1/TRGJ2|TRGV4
CATWDLPNYYKKLF
TGTGCCACCTGGGACCTACCAAATTATTATAAGAAACTCTTT
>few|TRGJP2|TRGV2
CATWDGRIRGDWIKTF
TGTGCCACCTGGGACGGGCGAATTCGTGGTGATTGGATCAAGACGTTT
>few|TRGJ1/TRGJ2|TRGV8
CATWDRLEFNKKLF
TGTGCCACCTGGGATAGGTTGGAATTCAATAAGAAACTCTTT
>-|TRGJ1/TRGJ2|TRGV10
CAAWDYYYKKLF
TGTGCTGCGTGGGACTATTATTATAAGAAACTCTTT
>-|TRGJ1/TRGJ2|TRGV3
CATWDRLSYYKKLF
TGTGCCACCTGGGACAGGTTGAGTTATTATAAGAAACTCTTT
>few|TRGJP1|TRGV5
CATWDNDTTGWFKIF
TGTGCCACCTGGGACAACGATACCACTGGTTGGTTCAAGATATTT
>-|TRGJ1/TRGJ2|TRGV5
CATWDRLNYYKKLF
TGTGCCACCTGGGACAGGTTGAATTATTATAAGAAACTCTTT
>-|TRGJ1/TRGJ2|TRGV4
CATWDGSSHYKKLF
TGTGCCACCTGGGACGGGTCATCGCATTATAAGAAACTCTTT
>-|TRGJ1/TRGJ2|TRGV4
CATWDQTSGLF
TGTGCCACCTGGGACCAAACGAGCGGGCTCTTT
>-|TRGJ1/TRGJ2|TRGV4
CATRPTSVNYYKKLF
TGTGCCACCCGGCCCACCTCCGTCAATTATTATAAGAAACTCTTT
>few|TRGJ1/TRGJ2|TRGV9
CALWEVAVNYYKKLF
TGTGCCTTGTGGGAGGTGGCCGTGAATTATTATAAGAAACTCTTT
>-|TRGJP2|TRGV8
CATWDRPQRGCSDWIKTF
TGTGCCACCTGGGATAGGCCTCAGCGGGGATGTAGTGATTGGATCAAGACGTTT
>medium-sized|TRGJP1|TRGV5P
CATWGVYTTGWFKIF
TGTGCCACCTGGGGGGTTTATACCACTGGTTGGTTCAAGATATTT
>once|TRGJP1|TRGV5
CATWDRITGWFKIF
TGTGCCACCTGGGACAGGATCACTGGTTGGTTCAAGATATTT
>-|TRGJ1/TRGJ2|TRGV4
CATWDGSKKLF
TGTGCCACCTGGGATGGTTCTAAGAAACTCTTT
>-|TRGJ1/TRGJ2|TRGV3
CATWDSRANNYKKLF
TGTGCCACCTGGGACAGCCGAGCGAATAATTATAAGAAACTCTTT
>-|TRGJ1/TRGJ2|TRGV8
CATWDTDYYKKLF
TGTGCCACCTGGGATACAGATTATTATAAGAAACTCTTT
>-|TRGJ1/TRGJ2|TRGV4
CATWDGGKKLF
TGTGCCACCTGGGATGGGGGTAAGAAACTCTTT
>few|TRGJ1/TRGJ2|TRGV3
CATWDRHCYKKLF
TGTGCCACCTGGGACAGGCATTGTTATAAGAAACTCTTT
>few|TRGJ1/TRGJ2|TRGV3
CATWDGSYYKKLF
TGTGCCACCTGGGACGGATCCTATTATAAGAAACTCTTT
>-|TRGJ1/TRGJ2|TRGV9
CALWEVLPRFREKLF
TGTGCCTTGTGGGAGGTGCTTCCTAGATTTCGCGAGAAACTCTTT
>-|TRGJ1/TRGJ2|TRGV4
CATWGNPLYYKKLF
TGTGCCACCTGGGGCAACCCCCTTTATTATAAGAAACTCTTT
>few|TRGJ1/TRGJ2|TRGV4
CATWEHYYKKLF
TGTGCCACCTGGGAACATTATTATAAGAAACTCTTT
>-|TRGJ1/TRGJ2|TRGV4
CATWDGPANYYKNLF
TGTGCCACCTGGGATGGGCCGGCTAATTATTATAAGAACCTCTTT
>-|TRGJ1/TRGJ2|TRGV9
CALWEPKNYYKKLF
TGTGCCTTGTGGGAGCCTAAGAATTATTATAAGAAACTCTTT
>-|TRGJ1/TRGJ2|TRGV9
CALCEIRPNYYKKLF
TGTGCCTTGTGTGAGATCCGACCGAATTATTATAAGAAACTCTTT
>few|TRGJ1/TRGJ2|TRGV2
CATWELNYYKKLF
TGTGCCACCTGGGAATTGAATTATTATAAGAAACTCTTT
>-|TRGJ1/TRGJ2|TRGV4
CATWVPHYKKLF
TGTGCCACCTGGGTCCCCCATTATAAGAAACTCTTT
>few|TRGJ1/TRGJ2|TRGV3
CATWDPGKKLF
TGTGCCACCTGGGACCCGGGTAAGAAACTCTTT
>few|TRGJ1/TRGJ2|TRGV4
CATWIQYKKLF
TGTGCCACCTGGATCCAATATAAGAAACTCTTT
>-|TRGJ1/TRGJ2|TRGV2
CATWDGLTYYKKLF
TGTGCCACCTGGGACGGGCTTACTTATTATAAGAAACTCTTT